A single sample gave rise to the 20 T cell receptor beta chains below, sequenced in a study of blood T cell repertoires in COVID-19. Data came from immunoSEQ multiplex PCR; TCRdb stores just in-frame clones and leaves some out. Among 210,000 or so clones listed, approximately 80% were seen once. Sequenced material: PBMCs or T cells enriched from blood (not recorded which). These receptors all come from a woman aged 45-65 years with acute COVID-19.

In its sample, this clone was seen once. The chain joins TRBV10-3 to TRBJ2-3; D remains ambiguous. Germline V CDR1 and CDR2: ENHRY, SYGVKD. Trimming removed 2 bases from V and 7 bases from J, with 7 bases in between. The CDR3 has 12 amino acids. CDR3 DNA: TGTGCCATCAGTGAGCCTCTTAATACGCAGTATTTT. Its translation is CAISEPLNTQYF.

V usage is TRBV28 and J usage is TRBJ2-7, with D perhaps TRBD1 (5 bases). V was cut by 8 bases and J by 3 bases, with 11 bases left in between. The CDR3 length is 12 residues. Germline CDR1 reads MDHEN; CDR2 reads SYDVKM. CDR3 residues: CASRQGLYEQYF. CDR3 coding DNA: TGTGCCAGCCGCCAGGGTCTCTACGAGCAGTACTTC.

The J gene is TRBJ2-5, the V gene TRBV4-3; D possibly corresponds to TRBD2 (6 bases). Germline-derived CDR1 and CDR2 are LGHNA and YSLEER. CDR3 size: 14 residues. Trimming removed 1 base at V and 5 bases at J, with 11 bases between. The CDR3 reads CASSQGFLAETQYF. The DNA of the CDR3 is TGCGCCAGCAGCCAAGGATTTCTAGCGGAGACCCAGTACTTC.

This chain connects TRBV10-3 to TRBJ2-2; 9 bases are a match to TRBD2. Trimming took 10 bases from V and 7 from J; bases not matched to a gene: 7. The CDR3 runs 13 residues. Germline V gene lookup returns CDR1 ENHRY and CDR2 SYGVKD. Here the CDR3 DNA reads TGTGCCACCTCTAGCGGGATTGGCGGGGAGCTGTTTTTT. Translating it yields CATSSGIGGELFF.

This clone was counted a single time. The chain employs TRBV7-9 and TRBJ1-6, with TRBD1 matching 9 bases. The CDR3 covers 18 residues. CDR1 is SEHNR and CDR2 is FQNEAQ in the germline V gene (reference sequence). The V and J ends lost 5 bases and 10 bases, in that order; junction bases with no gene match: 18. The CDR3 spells CASSKLGTGTGPKSPLHF. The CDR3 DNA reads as TGTGCCAGCAGCAAATTAGGAACCGGGACAGGGCCAAAATCACCCCTCCACTTT.

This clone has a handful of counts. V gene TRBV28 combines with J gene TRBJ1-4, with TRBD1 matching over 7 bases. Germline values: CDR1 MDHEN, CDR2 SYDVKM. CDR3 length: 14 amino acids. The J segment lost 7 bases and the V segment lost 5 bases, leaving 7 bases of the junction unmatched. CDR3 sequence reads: CASSLRGLGEKLFF. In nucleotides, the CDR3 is TGTGCCAGCAGTCTAAGGGGGCTTGGTGAAAAACTGTTTTTT.

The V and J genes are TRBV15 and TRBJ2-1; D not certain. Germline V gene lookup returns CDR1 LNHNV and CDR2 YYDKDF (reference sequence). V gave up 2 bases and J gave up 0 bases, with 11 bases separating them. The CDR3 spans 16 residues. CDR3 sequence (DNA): TGTGCCACCAGCAGACAGCAACCTAGCTCCTACAATGAGCAGTTCTTC. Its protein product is CATSRQQPSSYNEQFF. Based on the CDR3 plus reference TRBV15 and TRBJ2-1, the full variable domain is DAMVIQNPRYQVTQFGKPVTLSCSQTLNHNVMYWYQQKSSQAPKLLFHYYDKDFNNEADTPDNFQSRRPNTSFCFLDIRSPGLGDTAMYLCATSRQQPSSYNEQFFGPGTRLTVL.

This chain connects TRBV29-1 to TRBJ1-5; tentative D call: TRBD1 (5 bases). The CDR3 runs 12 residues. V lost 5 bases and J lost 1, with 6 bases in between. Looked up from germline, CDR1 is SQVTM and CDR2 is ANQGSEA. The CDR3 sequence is CSVQGSNQPQHF. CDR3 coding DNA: TGCAGCGTTCAGGGAAGCAATCAGCCCCAGCATTTT.

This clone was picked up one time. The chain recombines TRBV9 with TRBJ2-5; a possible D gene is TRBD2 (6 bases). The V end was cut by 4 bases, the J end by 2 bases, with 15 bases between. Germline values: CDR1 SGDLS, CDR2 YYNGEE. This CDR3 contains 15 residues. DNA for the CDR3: TGTGCCAGCAGCCCCCTGGGGGACTCACAAGAGACCCAGTACTTC. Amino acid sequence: CASSPLGDSQETQYF.

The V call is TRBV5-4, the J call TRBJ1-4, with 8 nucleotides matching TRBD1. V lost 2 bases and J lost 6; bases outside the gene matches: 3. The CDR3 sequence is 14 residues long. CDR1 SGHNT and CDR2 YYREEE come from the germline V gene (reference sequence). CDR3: CASSFTGGDEKLFF. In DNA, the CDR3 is TGTGCCAGCAGCTTTACAGGGGGGGATGAAAAACTGTTTTTT.

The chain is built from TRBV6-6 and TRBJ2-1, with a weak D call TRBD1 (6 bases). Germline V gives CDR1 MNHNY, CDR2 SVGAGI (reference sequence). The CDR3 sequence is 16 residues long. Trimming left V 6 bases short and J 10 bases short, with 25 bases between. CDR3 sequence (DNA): TGTGCCAGCAGGCGATCCGGGACACTTAATATGGGAGAGCAGTTCTTC. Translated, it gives CASRRSGTLNMGEQFF.

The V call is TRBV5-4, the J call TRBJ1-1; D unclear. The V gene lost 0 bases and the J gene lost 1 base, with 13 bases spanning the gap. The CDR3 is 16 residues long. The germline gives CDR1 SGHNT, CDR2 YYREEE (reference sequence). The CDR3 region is CASSLGDRRENTEAFF. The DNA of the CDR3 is TGTGCCAGCAGCTTGGGAGATCGACGGGAGAACACTGAAGCTTTCTTT.

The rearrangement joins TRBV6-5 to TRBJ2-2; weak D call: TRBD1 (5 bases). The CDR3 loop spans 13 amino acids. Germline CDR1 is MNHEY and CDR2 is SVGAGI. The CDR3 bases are TGTGCGCTACGGCAGGGTAATCCCGGGGAGCTGTTTTTT. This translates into CALRQGNPGELFF.

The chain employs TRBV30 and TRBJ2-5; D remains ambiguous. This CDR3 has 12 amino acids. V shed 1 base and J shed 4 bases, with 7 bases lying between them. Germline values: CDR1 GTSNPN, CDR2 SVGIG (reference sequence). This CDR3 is CAWSGQRETQYF. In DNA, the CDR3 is TGTGCCTGGAGTGGTCAGCGAGAGACCCAGTACTTC.

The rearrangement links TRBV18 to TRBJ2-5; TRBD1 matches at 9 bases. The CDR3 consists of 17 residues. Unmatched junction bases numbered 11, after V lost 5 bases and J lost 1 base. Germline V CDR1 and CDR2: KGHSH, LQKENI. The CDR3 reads CASSRTPGQGFQETQYF. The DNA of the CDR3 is TGTGCCAGCTCAAGGACACCGGGACAGGGATTCCAAGAGACCCAGTACTTC.

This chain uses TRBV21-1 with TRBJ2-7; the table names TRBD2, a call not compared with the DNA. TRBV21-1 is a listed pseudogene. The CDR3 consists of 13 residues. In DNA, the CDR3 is TGTGCCAGCAGATTCTCTAGCGGGGTCGAGCAGTACTTC. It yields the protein CASRFSSGVEQYF.

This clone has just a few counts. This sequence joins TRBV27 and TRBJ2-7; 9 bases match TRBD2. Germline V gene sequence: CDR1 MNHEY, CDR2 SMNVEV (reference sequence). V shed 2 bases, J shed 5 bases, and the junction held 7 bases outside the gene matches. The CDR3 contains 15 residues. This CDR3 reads CASSLMGTSRNEQYF. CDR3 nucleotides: TGTGCCAGCAGTTTAATGGGGACTAGCCGGAACGAGCAGTACTTC.

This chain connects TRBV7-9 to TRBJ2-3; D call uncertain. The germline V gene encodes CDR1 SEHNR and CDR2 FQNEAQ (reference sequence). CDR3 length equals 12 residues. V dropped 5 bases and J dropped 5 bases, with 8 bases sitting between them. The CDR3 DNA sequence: TGTGCCAGCAGCCCCGAGGTAGATACGCAGTATTTT. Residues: CASSPEVDTQYF.

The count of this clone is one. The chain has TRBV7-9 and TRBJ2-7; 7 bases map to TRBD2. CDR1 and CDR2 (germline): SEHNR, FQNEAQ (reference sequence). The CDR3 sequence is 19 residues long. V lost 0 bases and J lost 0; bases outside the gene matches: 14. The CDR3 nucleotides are TGTGCCAGCAGCTTAGCGCTTTTAACCGGGACTACCTTCTCCTACGAGCAGTACTTC. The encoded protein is CASSLALLTGTTFSYEQYF. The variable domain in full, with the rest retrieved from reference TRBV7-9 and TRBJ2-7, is DTGVSQNPRHKITKRGQNVTFRCDPISEHNRLYWYRQTLGQGPEFLTYFQNEAQLEKSRLLSDRFSAERPKGSFSTLEIQRTEQGDSAMYLCASSLALLTGTTFSYEQYFGPGTRLTVT.

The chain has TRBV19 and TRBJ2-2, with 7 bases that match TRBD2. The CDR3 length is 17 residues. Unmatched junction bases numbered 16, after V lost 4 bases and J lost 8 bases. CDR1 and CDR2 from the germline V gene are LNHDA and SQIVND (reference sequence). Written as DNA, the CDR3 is TGTGCCAGTAGTAAGGGAGGGCAGTGGGTCAAGCGGGGGGAGCTGTTTTTT. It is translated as CASSKGGQWVKRGELFF. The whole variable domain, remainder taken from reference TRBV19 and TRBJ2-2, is DGGITQSPKYLFRKEGQNVTLSCEQNLNHDAMYWYRQDPGQGLRLIYYSQIVNDFQKGDIAEGYSVSREKKESFPLTVTSAQKNPTAFYLCASSKGGQWVKRGELFFGEGSRLTVL.